The 10 T cell receptor beta chains listed next were all sequenced from one sample in a study of T cell repertoires in cytomegalovirus infection. One entry per CDR3 protein, called by TCRdb with MiXCR from the reads. The repertoire includes some 400,000 distinct CDR3 sequences, under 40% of them detected once, and approximately 15% sits in the top ten. The specimen sequenced was PBMCs. The receptors shown here come from a human donor in good health (CMV status not recorded). Some clones in this sample may be carry-over from other donors' samples.

Ten or more counts support this clonotype. V is TRBV7-2 and J is TRBJ2-1; 8 bases are a match to TRBD1. J was trimmed by 5 bases and V by 5 bases; bases with no gene match: 11. In germline, CDR1 is SGHTA, CDR2 FQGNSA. This CDR3 comprises 16 residues. The CDR3 DNA reads as TGTGCCAGCAGCCGTACTCCTGGGACAGGAAACAATGAGCAGTTCTTC. Translating it yields CASSRTPGTGNNEQFF.

This clonotype was detected ten times or more. V and J are TRBV7-2 and TRBJ2-4; D gene uncertain. Trimming cost V 5 bases and J 2 bases, with 10 bases left between them. The CDR3 sequence is 14 residues long. The germline gives CDR1 SGHTA, CDR2 FQGNSA. Here the CDR3 reads CASSHRTSKNIQYF. The DNA of the CDR3 is TGTGCCAGCAGCCACCGGACGTCCAAAAACATTCAGTACTTC.

The V gene is TRBV6-5, the J gene TRBJ2-5, with unresolved D. The V end was cut by 5 bases, the J end by 4 bases, with 14 bases between. This CDR3 contains 14 residues. The V gene's germline CDR1 is MNHEY and CDR2 SVGAGI. The CDR3 sequence is CASSPRSAGETQYF. The CDR3 DNA follows: TGTGCCAGCAGTCCCCGATCCGCCGGAGAGACCCAGTACTTC.

A note on this clonotype: A clone one base away is much larger, so this may be a read error. This chain connects TRBV12-3 or TRBV12-4 to TRBJ2-1, with a tentative D call TRBD1 (6 bases). The V and J ends lost 2 bases and 4 bases respectively, with 15 bases between them. The CDR3 consists of 16 residues. This CDR3 reads CASSLTRLGAYNEQFF. In DNA, the CDR3 is TGTGCCAGCAGTTTAACAAGGCTGGGGGCATACAATGAGCAGTTCTTC.

A few counts support this clonotype. The chain links TRBV25-1 to TRBJ1-1; D perhaps matches TRBD1 (5 bases). Trimming took 8 bases from V and 5 from J, leaving 12 bases between them. Germline CDR1 MGHDK, CDR2 SYGVNS. The CDR3 length is 12 residues. As DNA, the CDR3 is TGTGCCAGCCAAAGGGGAAATACTGAAGCTTTCTTT. Residues: CASQRGNTEAFF. Based on the CDR3 plus reference TRBV25-1 and TRBJ1-1, the full variable domain is EADIYQTPRYLVIGTGKKITLECSQTMGHDKMYWYQQDPGMELHLIHYSYGVNSTEKGDLSSESTVSRIRTEHFPLTLESARPSHTSQYLCASQRGNTEAFFGQGTRLTVV.

This clonotype was detected many times. The chain carries TRBV27 and TRBJ2-3, with D perhaps TRBD1 or TRBD2 (5 bases each). The germline V gene encodes CDR1 MNHEY and CDR2 SMNVEV (reference sequence). The length of the CDR3 is 15 residues. Trimming took off 6 bases at V and 4 bases at J, with 17 bases between the two ends. The CDR3 coding sequence is TGTGCCAGCAGCTTGGGACGGCTAACCGCAGATACGCAGTATTTT. This sequence encodes CASSLGRLTADTQYF.

This sequence joins TRBV11-2 and TRBJ1-6; TRBD1 agrees at 9 bases. From germline, CDR1 is SGHAT and CDR2 FQNNGV. This CDR3 spans 15 amino acids. The trim removed 5 bases at V and 9 bases at J, leaving 8 bases unmatched. CDR3 DNA: TGTGCCAGCAGCCCCTTCCGGGACAGGGTTTCACCCCTCCACTTT. Translating it yields CASSPFRDRVSPLHF.

The chain uses TRBV5-8 and TRBJ2-7, with unresolved D. The V end was cut by 6 bases, the J end by 6 bases, with 22 bases between. The germline gives CDR1 SGHTS, CDR2 YDEGEE. The CDR3 extends over 15 amino acids. The DNA of the CDR3 is TGTGCCAGCACCCCCCGCGTTAGACCATCCAGCGAGCAGTACTTC. It specifies CASTPRVRPSSEQYF.

This clonotype was seen repeatedly, ten times or more. J is TRBJ1-5 and V is TRBV12-3 or TRBV12-4; possible D gene TRBD1, 6 bases. The germline V and J ends were trimmed by 2 bases and 4 bases, with 12 bases remaining between them. The CDR3 is 15 amino acids. The CDR3 spells CASSLWGGENQPQHF. DNA for the CDR3: TGTGCCAGCAGTTTATGGGGGGGCGAAAATCAGCCCCAGCATTTT.

This clonotype appeared a few times. V gene TRBV6-2 or TRBV6-3 combines with J gene TRBJ2-5; D uncertain. V lost 6 bases to trimming and J lost 8 bases, with 7 bases between them. This CDR3 is 10 amino acids long. The germline V gene encodes CDR1 MNHEY and CDR2 SVGEGT. DNA for the CDR3: TGTGCCAGCAGGGGGATCACCCAGTACTTC. It specifies CASRGITQYF.